These 21 T cell receptor beta chains were all obtained from the same sample, sequenced in a study of human T cells and chemical hapten exposure. TCRdb called the RACE reads again in MiXCR, with one record for every CDR3 protein. The sample yields around 120,000 distinct CDR3 sequences, roughly 13% seen once. Noted time point: patch test 1, 2 weeks after DPC sensitization. Specified treatment: therapeutic diphenylcyclopropenone sensitization with weekly scalp DPC. The starting material was whole blood, obtained in connection with sensitization to the hapten diphenylcyclopropenone (DPC). Receptor source: a man younger than 35 with alopecia areata. Some clones in this sample may be carry-over from other donors' samples.

The chain has TRBV5-1 and TRBJ2-4; D is perhaps TRBD2 (6 bases). In germline, CDR1 is SGHRS, CDR2 YFSETQ. V gave up 4 bases and J gave up 2 bases, with 16 bases separating them. The CDR3 runs to 16 residues. The CDR3: CASSAGLGGTKNIQYF. The CDR3 DNA sequence: TGCGCCAGCAGCGCGGGACTGGGCGGAACCAAAAACATTCAGTACTTC.

This clonotype was detected a few times. The chain is built from TRBV7-9 and TRBJ2-5; TRBD1 might be the D (6 bases). Between the trimmed V and J ends, which lost 1 base and 1 base, there was a span of 10 bases. Germline V gene lookup returns CDR1 SEHNR and CDR2 FQNEAQ (reference sequence). The CDR3 is made up of 15 amino acids. CDR3 amino acids: CASSLVPDSQETQYF. DNA of the CDR3: TGTGCCAGCAGCTTAGTCCCGGACAGCCAAGAGACCCAGTACTTC.

This clonotype was counted a few times. The chain carries TRBV9 and TRBJ2-5; D call uncertain. The germline gives CDR1 SGDLS, CDR2 YYNGEE. The CDR3 is 15 residues long. The V end was cut by 0 bases, the J end by 4 bases, with 13 bases between. The CDR3 nucleotides read TGTGCCAGCAGCGTAGTCGGTGAACTGCGAGAGACCCAGTACTTC. It translates to CASSVVGELRETQYF.

This clonotype has a handful of counts. The J gene is TRBJ1-5, the V gene TRBV6-4; 7 bases align to TRBD1. Germline V gene sequence: CDR1 MRHNA, CDR2 SNTAGT. V shed 6 bases and J 5 bases; nucleotides not matched to a gene: 4. The CDR3 consists of 13 residues. DNA of the CDR3: TGTGCCAGCAGCCCCGACAGGGATCAGCCCCAGCATTTT. This encodes CASSPDRDQPQHF.

There are a few counts of this clonotype. The gene calls are TRBV5-1 and TRBJ1-4; maybe TRBD1 (5 bases). CDR3 length: 15 amino acids. Germline V gene sequence: CDR1 SGHRS, CDR2 YFSETQ. V lost 2 bases and J lost 7, with 15 bases in between. The CDR3 loop reads CASSFEGREGEKLFF. In DNA, the CDR3 is TGCGCCAGCAGCTTCGAGGGGAGGGAAGGTGAAAAACTGTTTTTT.

This clonotype appeared a few times. The rearrangement uses TRBV11-2 and TRBJ2-7; TRBD1 agrees at 10 bases. Germline assignment: CDR1 SGHAT and CDR2 FQNNGV. V dropped 5 bases and J dropped 6; count of bases not matched to a gene: 10. CDR3 size: 15 residues. The CDR3 DNA follows: TGTGCCAGCAGCCCGAGACAGGGGGCAGGGGGCGAGCAGTACTTC. Its protein is CASSPRQGAGGEQYF.

The chain recombines TRBV7-6 with TRBJ2-2, with D possibly matching TRBD2 (6 bases). V dropped 2 bases and J dropped 2 bases, with 9 bases sitting between them. Per germline, CDR1 SGHVS and CDR2 FNYEAQ. CDR3 length: 15 amino acids. The CDR3 sequence is CASSLISGNTGELFF. The CDR3 coding sequence is TGTGCCAGCAGCTTAATTAGCGGAAACACCGGGGAGCTGTTTTTT.

This clonotype was counted only a few times. The rearrangement uses TRBV12-3 or TRBV12-4 and TRBJ2-3, with 9 bases identical to TRBD2. This CDR3 is 15 amino acids long. The J segment lost 1 base and the V segment lost 6 bases, leaving 5 bases of the junction unmatched. The chain's CDR3 is CASRPSSGGTDTQYF. The CDR3 nucleotides read TGTGCCAGCAGGCCCTCTAGCGGGGGCACAGATACGCAGTATTTT.

The J gene is TRBJ1-3, the V gene TRBV3-1; TRBD1 is a possible D gene (6 bases). This CDR3 region has 13 residues. Germline V gives CDR1 LGHDT, CDR2 YNNKEL (reference sequence). Trimming took off 1 base at V and 8 bases at J, with 9 bases between the two ends. For the CDR3, the DNA is TGTGCCAGCAGCCAAGTGAACAGGGACACCATATATTTT. It translates to CASSQVNRDTIYF.

This clonotype showed up just a few times. The chain couples TRBV6-5 to TRBJ2-1; D is unclear. V was shortened by 0 bases and J by 8 bases, with 5 bases between the two germline ends. This CDR3 contains 12 residues. The germline gives CDR1 MNHEY, CDR2 SVGAGI. CDR3 region: CASSYSGHEQFF. Here the CDR3 DNA reads TGTGCCAGCAGTTACTCTGGCCATGAGCAGTTCTTC.

In its sample, this clonotype was seen a few times. CDR3 loop: CATSDFTGVAPQHF. CDR3 nucleotides: TGTGCCACCAGTGATTTCACAGGGGTTGCGCCCCAGCATTTT. This sequence joins TRBV24-1 and TRBJ1-5; TRBD1 matches at 7 bases. Germline V gene sequence: CDR1 KGHDR, CDR2 SFDVKD. V was clipped by 1 base and J by 9 bases; unmatched bases: 5. The CDR3 is made up of 14 amino acids.

This clonotype was found a few times. The gene calls are TRBV7-3 and TRBJ1-4; D uncertain. The V end was cut by 0 bases, the J end by 3 bases, with 8 bases between. This CDR3 region has 15 residues. The germline V gene has CDR1 SGHTA and CDR2 FQGTGA. The CDR3 is CASSLTVGPNEKLFF. The CDR3 DNA reads TGTGCCAGCAGCTTAACGGTGGGCCCTAATGAAAAACTGTTTTTT.

This clonotype was seen ten or more times. This chain uses TRBV7-6 with TRBJ2-7; TRBD1 matches 9 bases. J gave up 6 bases and V 5 bases, and 11 bases lay outside the gene matches. The CDR3 consists of 15 residues. CDR1 is SGHVS, CDR2 FNYEAQ, per germline. In DNA, the CDR3 is TGTGCCAGCAGCCCCCGGGACAGGGTACTTTTCGAGCAGTACGTC. Translated: CASSPRDRVLFEQYV.

The genes are TRBV5-6 and TRBJ2-5; D is ambiguous. The CDR3 has 13 amino acids. V lost 0 bases and J 2 bases, leaving 5 bases between the germline ends. Germline V gives CDR1 SGHDT, CDR2 YYEEEE. CDR3 sequence reads: CASSLELQETQYF. The DNA for the CDR3 is TGTGCCAGCAGCTTGGAACTACAAGAGACCCAGTACTTC.

This clonotype has at least ten counts. This chain uses TRBV4-3 with TRBJ1-4; 9 bases are shared with TRBD1. CDR3 size: 16 residues. From germline, CDR1 is LGHNA and CDR2 YSLEER. The V gene end was trimmed by 4 bases and the J gene end by 7 bases; junction bases not matched to a gene: 10. The CDR3 nucleotides read TGCGCCAGCAGCCTCACCTCCGACAGGGGGAGTGAAAAACTGTTTTTT. Amino acid sequence: CASSLTSDRGSEKLFF.

This clonotype was seen more than once but under ten times. The V gene is TRBV29-1, the J gene TRBJ1-2; 9 bases fit TRBD1. Germline lookup yields CDR1 SQVTM and CDR2 ANQGSEA. V trimming: 7 bases; J trimming: 3 bases; junction bases outside the gene matches: 3. This CDR3 contains 12 residues. CDR3 bases: TGCAGCGCTCGGACAGGGGACTATGGCTACACCTTC. It yields the protein CSARTGDYGYTF.

Regarding this clonotype: The junction departs from the called germline gene at one end, perhaps through a read error. This chain joins TRBV6-2 or TRBV6-3 and TRBJ2-6; no clear D. This CDR3 has 17 residues. Per germline, CDR1 MNHEY and CDR2 SVGEGT. In nucleotides, the CDR3 is TGTGCCAGCAGTCGACTCTTCCTATACTCTGGGACCAACGTCCTGACTTTC. This gives the protein CASSRLFLYSGTNVLTF.

This clonotype was detected only a few times. J is TRBJ2-7 and V is TRBV18; D unclear. Trimming shortened V by 3 bases and J by 2 bases, and 14 bases separated the two germline ends. The CDR3 length is 15 residues. Per germline, CDR1 KGHSH and CDR2 LQKENI. The CDR3 spells CASSPGSGTPYEQYF. DNA of the CDR3: TGTGCCAGCTCACCCGGTTCTGGCACCCCCTACGAGCAGTACTTC.

A few counts support this clonotype. In DNA, the CDR3 is TGTGCCAGCAGTTCGACAGCTAGCACAGATACGCAGTATTTT. Translating it yields CASSSTASTDTQYF. The chain employs TRBV12-3 or TRBV12-4 and TRBJ2-3; D possibly corresponds to TRBD1 (5 bases). V lost 4 bases and J lost 0, with 8 bases in between. CDR3 length: 14 residues.

The gene calls are TRBV27 and TRBJ2-5, with D maybe TRBD1 (5 bases). There are 12 residues in the CDR3. V shed 2 bases and J shed 4 bases, with 5 bases lying between them. Per the germline V gene, CDR1 is MNHEY and CDR2 is SMNVEV (reference sequence). For the CDR3, the DNA is TGTGCCAGCAGTTTACAGGGAGAGACCCAGTACTTC. It encodes CASSLQGETQYF.

Ten or more counts support this clonotype. The rearrangement uses TRBV14 and TRBJ2-2, with TRBD2 as a possible D gene (5 bases). V was pared by 6 bases and J by 0 bases, with 14 bases between. The CDR3 has 16 residues. From germline, CDR1 is SGHDN and CDR2 FVKESK. The DNA of the CDR3 is TGTGCCAGCAGGCCACTAGGGTACGCGAACACCGGGGAGCTGTTTTTT. Encoded protein: CASRPLGYANTGELFF.